These T cell receptor beta chains were read from a single sample in a study of PD-1 blockade in classical Hodgkin lymphoma. TCRdb's copy holds only in-frame clones and misses some; the assay was immunoSEQ multiplex PCR. Found here are about 28,000 clones, 83% of them singletons; the top ten hold about 20%. This sample comprised peripheral blood mononuclear cells (PBMCs), obtained before the second cycle of nivolumab. The receptor set was obtained from a human donor with classical Hodgkin lymphoma. The CDR3 runs from the conserved cysteine through the conserved F or W. The D gene is left open where the match is weak. Clone size is given for some rows only: seen once, a few or many times, or a class if the clone is expanded.

clone_size cdr3_length d_call j_call v_call cdr3_nt cdr3_aa
few 14 . TRBJ2-2 TRBV7-2 TGTGCCAGCAGCTTTGCCGGAGGGCCCGGGGAGCTGTTTTTT CASSFAGGPGELFF
. 14 . TRBJ1-1 TRBV6-6 TGTGCCAGCAGTCACCAGGGGACGGGTTCTGAAGCTTTCTTT CASSHQGTGSEAFF
few 14 . TRBJ2-1 TRBV7-7 TGTGCTAGCAGCCCGGCTAGCGACTACAATGAGCAGTTCTTC CASSPASDYNEQFF
. 14 . TRBJ2-2 TRBV19 TGTGCCAGTAGTATAGCTCACCTCACCGGGGAGCTGTTTTTT CASSIAHLTGELFF
. 14 . TRBJ1-2 TRBV10-3 TGTGCCATCAGCAGCCGGGACCGTTGGGAGGGCTACACCTTC CAISSRDRWEGYTF
. 14 . TRBJ1-5 TRBV19 TGTGCCAGTAGGTCCGGCCCAGGGAATCAGCCCCAGCATTTT CASRSGPGNQPQHF
. 16 . TRBJ2-1 TRBV19 TGTGCCAGTAGTATCAGCCTAGTCGGTTCCTACAATGAGCAGTTCTTC CASSISLVGSYNEQFF
few 16 TRBD2 TRBJ2-1 TRBV5-4 TGTGCCAGCACTAAAGGGAGCGGGAGCTCCTACAATGAGCAGTTCTTC CASTKGSGSSYNEQFF
. 20 . TRBJ1-5 TRBV2 TGTGCCAGCACCAGGGCCCACTTCGTCAGATCGGGGTGGAACAATCAGCCCCAGCATTTT CASTRAHFVRSGWNNQPQHF
. 16 TRBD2 TRBJ2-5 TRBV5-4 TGTGCCAGCAGCCCGACTAGCGGGAGAGGAGGAGAGACCCAGTACTTC CASSPTSGRGGETQYF
. 15 TRBD1 TRBJ2-5 TRBV6-5 TGTGCCATCAGCCGACAGGGGGGGACGGGAGAGACCCAGTACTTC CAISRQGGTGETQYF
. 12 TRBD1 TRBJ2-3 TRBV7-9 TGTGCAACGGGAAGCAGGGGGAATACGCAGTATTTT CATGSRGNTQYF
. 15 TRBD1 TRBJ1-3 TRBV11-2 TGTGCCAGCAGGCGACCCGGGACAGGGAGAAACACCATATATTTT CASRRPGTGRNTIYF
. 16 . TRBJ1-2 TRBV16 TGTGCCAGCAGCCAGGGCAGGGAACCCCCTAACTATGGCTACACCTTC CASSQGREPPNYGYTF
. 14 . TRBJ2-2 TRBV11-3 TGTGCCAGCAGCTTAGACGGGAACACCGGGGAGCTGTTTTTT CASSLDGNTGELFF
. 14 . TRBJ1-1 TRBV5-5 TGTGCCAGCAGCTTGGTAGGCAGCTTAACTGAAGCTTTCTTT CASSLVGSLTEAFF
. 14 . TRBJ1-1 TRBV7-9 TGTGCCAGCAGCTTAATATCCGGAGACACTGAAGCTTTCTTT CASSLISGDTEAFF
. 14 . TRBJ2-1 TRBV27 TGTGCCAGCAGTTACCGGAGCTCCTACAATGAGCAGTTCTTC CASSYRSSYNEQFF
. 15 TRBD2 TRBJ2-1 TRBV28 TGTGCCAGCAGCCCTAGCGGGAGCGAAATCAATGAGCAGTTCTTC CASSPSGSEINEQFF
. 12 . TRBJ1-1 TRBV10-2 TGCGCCAGCAGGGTTGGGACCACTGAAGCTTTCTTT CASRVGTTEAFF
once 13 . TRBJ1-1 TRBV6-5 TGTGCCAGCAGTTACTCGATTCGTGGTGAAGCTTTCTTT CASSYSIRGEAFF
. 15 TRBD1 TRBJ2-1 TRBV15 TGTGCCACCAGCAGGACGACAGGGGAAATCGCTGAGCAGTTCTTC CATSRTTGEIAEQFF
. 14 . TRBJ1-1 TRBV18 TGTGCCAGCTTTCCCGACACCTTGAACACTGAAGCTTTCTTT CASFPDTLNTEAFF
. 14 TRBD1 TRBJ1-1 TRBV18 TGTGCCAGCGGGCAGGGGGTAGAGAGGGCTGAAGCTTTCTTT CASGQGVERAEAFF
once 13 . TRBJ1-2 TRBV10-3 TGTGCCATCAGTGAGTGGGTCCTCTATGGCTACACCTTC CAISEWVLYGYTF
. 16 TRBD1 TRBJ2-1 TRBV5-1 TGCGCCAGCAGCCCACCCGGGACAGACCGCTACAATGAGCAGTTCTTC CASSPPGTDRYNEQFF
. 18 . TRBJ1-1 TRBV7-9 TGTGCCAGCAGCTTAAGGGCCGGAACAGGTCCACAGAACACTGAAGCTTTCTTT CASSLRAGTGPQNTEAFF
once 15 . TRBJ2-3 TRBV5-1 TGCGCCAGCAGCTTGAACGGCGGTGGCACAGATACGCAGTATTTT CASSLNGGGTDTQYF
few 14 TRBD1 TRBJ1-3 TRBV7-6 TGTGCCAGCGGACGGACAGGTCCGGTGAGCACCATATATTTT CASGRTGPVSTIYF
few 20 TRBD1 TRBJ2-2 TRBV2 TGTGCCAGCACTACCGGGACAGGCCTCCGCCGGCTCCTGGGCACCGGGGAGCTGTTTTTT CASTTGTGLRRLLGTGELFF
. 16 . TRBJ2-2 TRBV2 TGTGCCAGCAGTGCAGGGGTGCGGGTGGAAACCGGGGAGCTGTTTTTT CASSAGVRVETGELFF
medium-sized 13 . TRBJ2-7 TRBV28 TGTGCCAGCAGGGCGGGACATTCCTACGAGCAGTACTTC CASRAGHSYEQYF
once 13 . TRBJ2-7 TRBV11-1 TGTGCCAGCAGCGTTGGGGGAACCTACGAGCAGTACTTC CASSVGGTYEQYF
. 13 . TRBJ2-7 TRBV27 TGTGCCAGCAGTCCCGGGCCAAACTACGAGCAGTACTTC CASSPGPNYEQYF
. 16 . TRBJ2-3 TRBV11-3 TGTGCCAGCAGCTTATGGGAGAAAGGAAGCACAGATACGCAGTATTTT CASSLWEKGSTDTQYF
. 15 . TRBJ1-5 TRBV6-1 TGTGCCAGCAGCGGAATGGGGGGGAACAATCAGCCCCAGCATTTT CASSGMGGNNQPQHF
. 15 TRBD1 TRBJ2-3 TRBV7-2 TGTGCCAGCAGCTTAGTGACAGGGGGTTCAGATACGCAGTATTTT CASSLVTGGSDTQYF
. 13 . TRBJ2-7 TRBV28 TGTGCCAGCAACCCAGGTAGCTCCTACGAGCAGTACTTC CASNPGSSYEQYF
. 15 . TRBJ1-2 TRBV27 TGTGCCAGCAGTTTAAGGGGCGAGAGGGGTTATGGCTACACCTTC CASSLRGERGYGYTF
. 14 . TRBJ1-4 TRBV11-3 TGTGCCAGCAGCCTCAACGCCCTCAGTGAAAAACTGTTTTTT CASSLNALSEKLFF
. 13 . TRBJ1-1 TRBV6-6 TGTGCCAGCAGGCTCCAGGGGTACACTGAAGCTTTCTTT CASRLQGYTEAFF
. 16 . TRBJ2-3 TRBV19 TGTGCCAGTAGTGCTATGAAGGGGGGGCGCACAGATACGCAGTATTTT CASSAMKGGRTDTQYF
. 11 . TRBJ2-1 TRBV28 TGTGCCCTAGGGTCTTACAATGAGCAGTTCTTC CALGSYNEQFF
. 15 TRBD2 TRBJ2-5 TRBV6-5 TGTGCCAGCAGTTCCCCCCGACGGGGGGGGGAGACCCAGTACTTC CASSSPRRGGETQYF
. 14 . TRBJ2-7 TRBV30 TGTGCCTGGAGTGGGGCAGTGGGCTTCCACGAGCAGTACTTC CAWSGAVGFHEQYF
once 14 . TRBJ1-6 TRBV7-8 TGTGCCAGCAGCTTAGCTCAGGGGAATTCACCCCTCCACTTT CASSLAQGNSPLHF
. 15 TRBD1 TRBJ1-5 TRBV2 TGTGCCAGCAGTGTGGACAGGGGAAGCCATCAGCCCCAGCATTTT CASSVDRGSHQPQHF
. 13 . TRBJ1-6 TRBV6-5 TGTGCCAGCAGTTATTCGGGAAATTCACCCCTCCACTTT CASSYSGNSPLHF
. 16 . TRBJ2-5 TRBV5-1 TGCGCCAGCAGCCCTTCGACCCGCCTCCCACAAGAGACCCAGTACTTC CASSPSTRLPQETQYF
once 12 . TRBJ2-7 TRBV25-1 TGTGCCAGCAGTGGGGTCATCGGGGAGCAGTACTTC CASSGVIGEQYF
few 14 TRBD2 TRBJ2-3 TRBV29-1 TGCAGCGCCGTAGCGGGAGCTAGCACAGATACGCAGTATTTT CSAVAGASTDTQYF
. 16 TRBD1 TRBJ2-2 TRBV5-1 TGCGCCAGCAGCTTGGCTGGGACAGGGGTAACCGGGGAGCTGTTTTTT CASSLAGTGVTGELFF